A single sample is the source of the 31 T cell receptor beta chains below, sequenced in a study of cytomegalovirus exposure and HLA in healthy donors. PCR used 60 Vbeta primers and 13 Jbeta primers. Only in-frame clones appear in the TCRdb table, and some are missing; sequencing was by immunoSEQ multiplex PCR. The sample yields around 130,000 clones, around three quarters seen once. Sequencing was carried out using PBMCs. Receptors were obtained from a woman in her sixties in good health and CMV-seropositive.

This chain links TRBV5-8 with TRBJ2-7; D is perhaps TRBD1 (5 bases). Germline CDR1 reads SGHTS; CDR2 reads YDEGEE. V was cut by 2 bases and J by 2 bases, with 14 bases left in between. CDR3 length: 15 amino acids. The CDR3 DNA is TGTGCCAGCAGCTTAGGCCTGACAGCCACCTACGAGCAGTACTTC. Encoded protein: CASSLGLTATYEQYF.

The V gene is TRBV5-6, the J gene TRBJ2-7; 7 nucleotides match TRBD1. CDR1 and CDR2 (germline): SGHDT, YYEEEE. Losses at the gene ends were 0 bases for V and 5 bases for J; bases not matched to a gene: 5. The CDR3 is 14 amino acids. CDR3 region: CASSLGQGTHEQYF. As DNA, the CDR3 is TGTGCCAGCAGCTTGGGACAGGGAACCCACGAGCAGTACTTC.

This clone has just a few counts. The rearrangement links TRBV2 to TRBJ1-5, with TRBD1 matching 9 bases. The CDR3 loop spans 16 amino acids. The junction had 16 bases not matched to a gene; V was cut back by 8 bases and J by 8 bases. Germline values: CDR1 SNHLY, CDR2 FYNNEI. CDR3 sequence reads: CASRTGERTFVEPQHF. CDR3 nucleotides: TGTGCCAGCCGGACAGGGGAAAGGACTTTTGTCGAGCCCCAGCATTTT.

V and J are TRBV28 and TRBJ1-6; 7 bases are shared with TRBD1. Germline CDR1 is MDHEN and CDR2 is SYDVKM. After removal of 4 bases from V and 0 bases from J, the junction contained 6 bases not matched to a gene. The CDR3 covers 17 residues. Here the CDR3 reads CASSSTGSSSYNSPLHF. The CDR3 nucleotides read TGTGCCAGCAGTTCGACAGGGTCGAGCTCCTATAATTCACCCCTCCACTTT.

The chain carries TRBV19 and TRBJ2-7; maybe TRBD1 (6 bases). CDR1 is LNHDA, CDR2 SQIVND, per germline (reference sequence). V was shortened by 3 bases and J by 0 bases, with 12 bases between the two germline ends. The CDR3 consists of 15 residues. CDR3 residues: CASSIRQGPSYEQYF. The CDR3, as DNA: TGTGCCAGTAGTATCCGCCAGGGGCCCTCCTACGAGCAGTACTTC.

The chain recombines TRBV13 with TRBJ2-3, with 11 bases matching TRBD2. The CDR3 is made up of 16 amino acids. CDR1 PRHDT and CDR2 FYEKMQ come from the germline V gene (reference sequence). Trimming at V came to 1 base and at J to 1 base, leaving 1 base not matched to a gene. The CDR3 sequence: CASSLELAGGTDTQYF. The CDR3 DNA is TGTGCCAGCAGCTTAGAACTAGCGGGGGGCACAGATACGCAGTATTTT.

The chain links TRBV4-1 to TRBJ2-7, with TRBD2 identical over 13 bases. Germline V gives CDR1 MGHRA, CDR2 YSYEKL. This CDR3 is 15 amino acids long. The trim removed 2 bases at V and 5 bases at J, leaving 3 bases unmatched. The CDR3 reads CASSQLLAGGHEQYF. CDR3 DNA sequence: TGCGCCAGCAGCCAATTACTAGCGGGGGGGCACGAGCAGTACTTC.

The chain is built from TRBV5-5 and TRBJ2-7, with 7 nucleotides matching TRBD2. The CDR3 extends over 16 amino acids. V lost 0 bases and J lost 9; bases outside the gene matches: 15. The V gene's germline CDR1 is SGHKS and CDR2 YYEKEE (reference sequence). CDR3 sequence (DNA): TGTGCCAGCAGCTTGGCCGCGGGAGTTGATCTAGGCGGGCAGTACTTC. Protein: CASSLAAGVDLGGQYF.

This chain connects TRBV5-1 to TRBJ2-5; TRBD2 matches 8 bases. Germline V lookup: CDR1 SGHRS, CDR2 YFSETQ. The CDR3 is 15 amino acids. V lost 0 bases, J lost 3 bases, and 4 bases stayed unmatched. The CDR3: CASSLVGGGKETQYF. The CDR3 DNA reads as TGCGCCAGCAGCTTGGTCGGGGGGGGGAAAGAGACCCAGTACTTC.

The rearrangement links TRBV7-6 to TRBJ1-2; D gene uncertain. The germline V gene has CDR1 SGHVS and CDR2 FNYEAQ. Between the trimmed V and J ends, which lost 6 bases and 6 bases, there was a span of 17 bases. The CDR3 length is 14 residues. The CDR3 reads CASSPDPEVDGYTF. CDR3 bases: TGTGCCAGCAGTCCGGACCCGGAGGTGGATGGCTACACCTTC. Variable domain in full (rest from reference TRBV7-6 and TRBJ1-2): GAGVSQSPRYKVTKRGQDVALRCDPISGHVSLYWYRQALGQGPEFLTYFNYEAQQDKSGLPNDRFSAERPEGSISTLTIQRTEQRDSAMYRCASSPDPEVDGYTFGSGTRLTVV.

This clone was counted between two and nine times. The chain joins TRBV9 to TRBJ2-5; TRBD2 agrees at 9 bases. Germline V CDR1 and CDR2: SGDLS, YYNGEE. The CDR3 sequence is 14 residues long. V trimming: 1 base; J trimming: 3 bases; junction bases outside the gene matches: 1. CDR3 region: CASSVLAGEETQYF. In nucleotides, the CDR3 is TGTGCCAGCAGCGTATTAGCGGGGGAAGAGACCCAGTACTTC.

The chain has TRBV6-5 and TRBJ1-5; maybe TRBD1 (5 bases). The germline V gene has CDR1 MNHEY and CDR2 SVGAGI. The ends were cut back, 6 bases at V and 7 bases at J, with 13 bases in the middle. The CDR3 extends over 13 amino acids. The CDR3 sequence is CASSPDIAQPQHF. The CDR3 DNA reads TGTGCCAGCAGCCCGGACATCGCCCAGCCCCAGCATTTT.

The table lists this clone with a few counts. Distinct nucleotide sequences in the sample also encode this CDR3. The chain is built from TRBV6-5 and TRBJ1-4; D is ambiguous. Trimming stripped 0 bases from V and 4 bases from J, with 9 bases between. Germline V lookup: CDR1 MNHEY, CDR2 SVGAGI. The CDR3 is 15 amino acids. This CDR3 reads CASSYSHKINEKLFF. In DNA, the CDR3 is TGTGCCAGCAGTTACTCCCACAAGATTAATGAAAAACTGTTTTTT.

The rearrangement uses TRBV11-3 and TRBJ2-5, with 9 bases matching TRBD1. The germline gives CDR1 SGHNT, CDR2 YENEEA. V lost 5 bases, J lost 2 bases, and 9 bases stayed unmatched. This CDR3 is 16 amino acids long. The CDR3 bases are TGTGCCAGCAGCCCTGGGACAGGGATGTTTCAAGAGACCCAGTACTTC. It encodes CASSPGTGMFQETQYF. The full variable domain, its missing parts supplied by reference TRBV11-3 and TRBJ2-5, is EAGVVQSPRYKIIEKKQPVAFWCNPISGHNTLYWYLQNLGQGPELLIRYENEEAVDDSQLPKDRFSAERLKGVDSTLKIQPAELGDSAVYLCASSPGTGMFQETQYFGPGTRLLVL.

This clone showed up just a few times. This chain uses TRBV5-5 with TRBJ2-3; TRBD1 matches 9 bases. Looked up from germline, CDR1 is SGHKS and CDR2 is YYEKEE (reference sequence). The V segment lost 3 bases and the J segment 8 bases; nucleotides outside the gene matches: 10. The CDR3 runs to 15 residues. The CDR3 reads CASSWDRADGRTQYF. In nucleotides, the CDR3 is TGTGCCAGCAGCTGGGACAGGGCAGATGGGCGTACGCAGTATTTT.

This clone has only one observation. The CDR3 DNA reads TGTGCCAGCAGTCATACAGCGAACACTGAAGCTTTCTTT. Translation: CASSHTANTEAFF. This chain connects TRBV5-6 to TRBJ1-1; D is ambiguous. The CDR3 has 13 residues. Germline lookup yields CDR1 SGHDT and CDR2 YYEEEE. V lost 5 bases, J lost 1 base, and 9 bases lay in between.

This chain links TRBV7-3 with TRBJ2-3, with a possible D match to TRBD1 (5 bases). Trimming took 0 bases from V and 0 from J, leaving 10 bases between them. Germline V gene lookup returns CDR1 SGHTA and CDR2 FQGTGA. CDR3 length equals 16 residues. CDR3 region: CASSLTGTGSTDTQYF. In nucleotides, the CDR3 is TGTGCCAGCAGCTTAACGGGCACAGGTAGCACAGATACGCAGTATTTT.

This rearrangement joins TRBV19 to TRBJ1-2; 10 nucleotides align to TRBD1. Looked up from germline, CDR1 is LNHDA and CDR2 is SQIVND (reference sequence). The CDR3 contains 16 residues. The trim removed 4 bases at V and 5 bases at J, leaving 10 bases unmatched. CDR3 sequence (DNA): TGTGCCAGTAGTACCCGAACGGGACAGGGGCTTTATGGCTACACCTTC. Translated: CASSTRTGQGLYGYTF.

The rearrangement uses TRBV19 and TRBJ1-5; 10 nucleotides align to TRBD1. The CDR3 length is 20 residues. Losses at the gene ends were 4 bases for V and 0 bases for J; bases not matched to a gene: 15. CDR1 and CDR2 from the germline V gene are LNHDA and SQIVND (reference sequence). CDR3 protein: CASSTLRGQGPTYSNQPQHF. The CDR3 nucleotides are TGTGCCAGTAGTACCCTTCGGGGACAGGGGCCTACTTATAGCAATCAGCCCCAGCATTTT.

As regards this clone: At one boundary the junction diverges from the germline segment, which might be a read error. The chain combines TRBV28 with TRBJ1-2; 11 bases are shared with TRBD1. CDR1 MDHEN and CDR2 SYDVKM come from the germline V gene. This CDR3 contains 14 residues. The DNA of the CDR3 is TGTGCCAGCAGGACCGGGACAGGGGGTTATGGCTGCACCTTC. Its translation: CASRTGTGGYGCTF.

This CDR3 reads CASSIGGRAYEQYF. The CDR3 DNA is TGTGCCAGTAGTATTGGAGGGAGGGCCTACGAGCAGTACTTC. The chain combines TRBV19 with TRBJ2-7; 7 nucleotides line up with TRBD2. CDR1 LNHDA and CDR2 SQIVND come from the germline V gene (reference sequence). V shed 3 bases, J shed 2 bases, and the junction held 4 bases outside the gene matches. The CDR3 has 14 residues.

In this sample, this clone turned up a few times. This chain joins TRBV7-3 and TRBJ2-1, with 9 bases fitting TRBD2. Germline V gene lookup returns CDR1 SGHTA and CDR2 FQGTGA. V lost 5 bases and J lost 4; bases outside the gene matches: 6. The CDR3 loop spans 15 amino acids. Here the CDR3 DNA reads TGTGCCAGCAGCCCCCGGAGCGGGGGGTACAATGAGCAGTTCTTC. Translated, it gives CASSPRSGGYNEQFF.

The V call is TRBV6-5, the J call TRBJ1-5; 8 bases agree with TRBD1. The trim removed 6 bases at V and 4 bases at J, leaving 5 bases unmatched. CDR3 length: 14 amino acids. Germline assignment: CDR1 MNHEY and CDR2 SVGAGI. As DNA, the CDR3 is TGTGCCAGCAGCCTGACAGGGGAAAATCAGCCCCAGCATTTT. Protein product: CASSLTGENQPQHF.

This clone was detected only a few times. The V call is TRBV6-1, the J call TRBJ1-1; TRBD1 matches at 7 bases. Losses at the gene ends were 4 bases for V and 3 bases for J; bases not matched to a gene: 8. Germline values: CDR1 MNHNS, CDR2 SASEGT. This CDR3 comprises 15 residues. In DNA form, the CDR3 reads TGTGCCAGCAGTGCCAGACAGGGATCGGACACTGAAGCTTTCTTT. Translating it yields CASSARQGSDTEAFF.

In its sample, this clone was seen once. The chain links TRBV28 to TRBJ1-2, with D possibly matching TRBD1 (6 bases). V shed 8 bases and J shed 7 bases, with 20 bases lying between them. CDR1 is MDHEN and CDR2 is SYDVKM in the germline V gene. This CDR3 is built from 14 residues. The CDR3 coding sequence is TGTGCCAGCTACCCCGGGGGGCGCGTGGGTGGCTACACCTTC. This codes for CASYPGGRVGGYTF.

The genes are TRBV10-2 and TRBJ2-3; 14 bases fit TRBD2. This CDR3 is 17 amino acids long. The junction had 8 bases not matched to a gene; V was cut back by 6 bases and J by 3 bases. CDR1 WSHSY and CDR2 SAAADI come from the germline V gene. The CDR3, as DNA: TGCGCCAGCAGGGGGACTAGCGGGGGCCCCGCGACAGATACGCAGTATTTT. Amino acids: CASRGTSGGPATDTQYF.

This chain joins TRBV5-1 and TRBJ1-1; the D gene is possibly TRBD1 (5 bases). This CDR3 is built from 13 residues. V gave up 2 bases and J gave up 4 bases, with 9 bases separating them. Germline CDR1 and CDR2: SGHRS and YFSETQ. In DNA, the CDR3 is TGCGCCAGCAGCTTTACAGGTATCACTGAAGCTTTCTTT. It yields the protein CASSFTGITEAFF.

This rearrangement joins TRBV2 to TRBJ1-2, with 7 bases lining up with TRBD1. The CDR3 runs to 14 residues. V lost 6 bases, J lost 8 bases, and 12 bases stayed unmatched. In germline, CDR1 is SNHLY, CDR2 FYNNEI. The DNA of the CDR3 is TGTGCCAGCAGAGGGGGACAGCGGGCTGGCGGCTACACCTTC. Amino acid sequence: CASRGGQRAGGYTF.

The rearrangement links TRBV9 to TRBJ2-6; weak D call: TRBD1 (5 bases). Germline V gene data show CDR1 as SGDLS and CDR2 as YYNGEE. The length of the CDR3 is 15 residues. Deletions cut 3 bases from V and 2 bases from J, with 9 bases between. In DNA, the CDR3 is TGTGCCAGCAGCGGGGGCGAAGCTGGGGCCAACGTCCTGACTTTC. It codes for CASSGGEAGANVLTF.

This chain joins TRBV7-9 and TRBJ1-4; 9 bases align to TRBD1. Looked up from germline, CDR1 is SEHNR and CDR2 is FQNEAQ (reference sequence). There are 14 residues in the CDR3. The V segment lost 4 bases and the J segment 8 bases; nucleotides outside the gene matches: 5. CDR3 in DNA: TGTGCCAGCAGCTCGACAGGGGGATACGAAAAACTGTTTTTT. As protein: CASSSTGGYEKLFF.

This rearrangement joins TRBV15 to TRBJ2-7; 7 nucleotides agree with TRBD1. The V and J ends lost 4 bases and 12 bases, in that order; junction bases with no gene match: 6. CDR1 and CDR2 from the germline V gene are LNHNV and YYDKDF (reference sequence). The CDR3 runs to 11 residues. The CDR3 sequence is CATSTYRDRYF. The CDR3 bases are TGTGCCACCAGCACCTACCGGGACAGGTACTTC.